This TCR beta chain was found in a study of blood T cell repertoires in COVID-19. For the study at large: The United States, Italy and Spain were the sources of the acute and convalescent COVID-19 samples. PBMCs, B-cell-depleted T cells, or T cells provided the cDNA or gDNA that made up the material.

How the authors handled the data: Cell counts per sample came from amplifying reference gene primers. The method was immunoSEQ multiplex PCR; TCRdb's version includes in-frame clones alone and lacks a portion of them. V and J calls and clone size are as listed in that table; D and trimming were resolved from the DNA. The profile shows about 100,000 clones, approximately 84% of them singletons. The source material was peripheral blood. The TCR was taken from a man aged 60-69 years with acute or convalescent COVID-19.

The CDR3 DNA follows: TGCGCCAGCAGCTTGGCCGGGAACTCGAATGAGCAGTTCTTC. Translation gives CASSLAGNSNEQFF. The chain employs TRBV5-1 and TRBJ2-1; D perhaps matches TRBD2 (5 bases). Trimming took off 0 bases at V and 7 bases at J, with 11 bases between the two ends. The CDR3 is made up of 14 amino acids. Germline V lookup: CDR1 SGHRS, CDR2 YFSETQ.